These 4 T cell receptor beta chains share one sample of origin, sequenced in a study of blood T cell repertoires in COVID-19. Repertoires were generated with immunoSEQ multiplex PCR, while TCRdb's copy carries only in-frame clones and drops some. The repertoire includes about 280,000 clones, 85% of them detected once, and roughly 2.7% sits in the top ten. Specimen: PBMCs or T cells enriched from blood (not recorded which). These receptors all come from a woman aged 45-65 years who had recovered from COVID-19.

The chain employs TRBV4-2 and TRBJ1-2; no firm D call. Germline values: CDR1 LGHNA, CDR2 YNFKEQ. The CDR3 extends over 12 amino acids. V was clipped by 1 base and J by 6 bases, with 6 bases between them. The CDR3, as DNA: TGTGCCAGCAGCCAAGTCGGAGATGGCTACACCTTC. Its protein is CASSQVGDGYTF.

V gene TRBV27 combines with J gene TRBJ1-1; a possible D gene is TRBD1 (5 bases). The CDR3 is 15 amino acids. The germline V gene has CDR1 MNHEY and CDR2 SMNVEV (reference sequence). V lost 1 base and J lost 1, with 10 bases in between. The CDR3 here is CASSLFPTGNTEAFF. As DNA, the CDR3 is TGTGCCAGCAGTTTATTCCCCACAGGGAACACTGAAGCTTTCTTT.

J is TRBJ2-5 and V is TRBV19; 10 bases align to TRBD2. The CDR3 totals 14 residues. Germline V gene lookup returns CDR1 LNHDA and CDR2 SQIVND (reference sequence). V was pared by 4 bases and J by 4 bases, with 3 bases of the junction left unmatched. The CDR3 DNA is TGTGCCAGTAGTACCGGGACTAGCGCAGAGACCCAGTACTTC. Protein product: CASSTGTSAETQYF.

The CDR3 spells CASSLAGMGYGYTF. The CDR3 nucleotides are TGTGCCAGCAGCTTGGCCGGGATGGGCTATGGCTACACCTTC. The J gene is TRBJ1-2, the V gene TRBV5-4; D is ambiguous. Per germline, CDR1 SGHNT and CDR2 YYREEE (reference sequence). Trimming stripped 0 bases from V and 4 bases from J, with 10 bases between. This CDR3 contains 14 residues.